Listed below are T cell receptor beta chains from one sample, sequenced in a study of Graves' ophthalmopathy and Graves' hyperthyroidism. MiXCR, applied by TCRdb to the multiplex PCR reads, yields one record per CDR3 protein. The data show 360,000 or so distinct CDR3 sequences, with around 20% seen just once and 1.5% to 2% held by the top ten. The sample consisted of peripheral blood. The receptor set was obtained from a woman under 30 with Graves' ophthalmopathy. Both conserved end residues are part of each CDR3. D genes are given only for firm matches. Clone size is given for some rows only: seen once, a few or many times, or a class if the clone is expanded.

j_call d_call clone_size v_call cdr3_aa cdr3_nt
TRBJ2-7 TRBD1 many TRBV3-1 CASSQERQGRSEQYF TGTGCCAGCAGCCAAGAAAGACAGGGGAGGAGCGAGCAGTACTTC
TRBJ2-7 TRBD1 many TRBV7-2 CASSGPGQGPDEQYF TGTGCCAGCAGCGGTCCGGGACAGGGGCCGGACGAGCAGTACTTC
TRBJ1-1 TRBD1 many TRBV7-9 CATAGQGDLSEAFF TGTGCCACCGCGGGACAGGGGGACTTGTCTGAAGCTTTCTTT
TRBJ2-7 NA many TRBV20-1 CSALVTSGYEQYF TGCAGTGCCTTAGTTACTTCTGGGTACGAGCAGTACTTC
TRBJ1-5 NA many TRBV6-5 CASSYSHLNQPQHF TGTGCCAGCAGTTACTCCCACTTAAATCAGCCCCAGCATTTT
TRBJ2-7 NA many TRBV6-2/TRBV6-3 CASSYSGVNYEQYF TGTGCCAGCAGTTACTCGGGCGTAAACTACGAGCAGTACTTC
TRBJ1-1 NA many TRBV7-9 CASSAGGEAFF TGTGCCAGCAGCGCGGGGGGTGAAGCTTTCTTT
TRBJ2-7 NA NA TRBV28 CASSDAAATLGEQYF TGTGCCAGCAGCGACGCGGCGGCTACACTGGGAGAGCAGTACTTC
TRBJ2-5 NA many TRBV5-6 CASSSPDRQETQYF TGTGCCAGCAGCTCCCCGGACAGACAAGAGACCCAGTACTTC
TRBJ1-1 NA many TRBV19 CASSEWLNTEAFF TGTGCCAGTAGTGAATGGTTGAACACTGAAGCTTTCTTT
TRBJ2-4 NA many TRBV12-5 CASGLGLGNIQYF TGTGCTAGTGGTTTGGGGTTGGGAAACATTCAGTACTTC
TRBJ1-1 NA many TRBV4-1 CASSQAPAAEAFF TGCGCCAGCAGCCAAGCTCCGGCCGCTGAAGCTTTCTTT
TRBJ2-7 NA many TRBV19 CATQGRGTYEQYF TGTGCTACTCAAGGCCGTGGGACCTACGAGCAGTACTTC
TRBJ2-7 TRBD1 many TRBV3-1 CASSQVGQGAGEQYF TGTGCCAGCAGCCAAGTGGGACAGGGTGCGGGCGAGCAGTACTTC
TRBJ1-3 NA many TRBV7-8 CASSLVGAGNTIYF TGTGCCAGCAGCTTAGTGGGGGCTGGAAACACCATATATTTT
TRBJ1-1 NA many TRBV4-2 CASSQGAGRDRMNTEAFF TGTGCCAGCAGCCAAGGAGCAGGGAGGGACCGGATGAACACTGAAGCTTTCTTT
TRBJ1-1 NA many TRBV15 CATSRDGNTEAFF TGTGCCACCAGCAGAGATGGGAACACTGAAGCTTTCTTT
TRBJ1-1 NA NA TRBV19 CASKAGGTEAFF TGTGCCAGTAAGGCGGGGGGCACTGAAGCTTTCTTT
TRBJ1-2 NA NA TRBV6-1 CASTVGSGYGYTF TGTGCCAGCACCGTGGGCAGCGGCTATGGCTACACCTTC
TRBJ2-5 TRBD1 many TRBV7-8 CASSLASGQGQETQYF TGTGCCAGCAGCTTAGCTTCAGGACAGGGGCAAGAGACCCAGTACTTC
TRBJ1-1 TRBD1 many TRBV3-1 CASSQFLQGLTEAFF TGTGCCAGCAGCCAATTCTTACAGGGGTTGACTGAAGCTTTCTTT
TRBJ1-5 NA NA TRBV29-1 CSVQPGSNQPQHF TGCAGCGTTCAGCCAGGGAGCAATCAGCCCCAGCATTTT
TRBJ2-7 TRBD2 many TRBV20-1 CSAGASGSSYEQYF TGCAGTGCTGGAGCTAGCGGGAGCTCCTACGAGCAGTACTTC
TRBJ2-2 NA NA TRBV4-3 CASRINRASGELFF TGCGCCAGCAGGATAAACCGGGCTTCCGGGGAGCTGTTTTTT
TRBJ2-6 NA many TRBV6-1 CASLGSDSGANVLTF TGTGCCAGCTTGGGCAGTGACTCTGGGGCCAACGTCCTGACTTTC
TRBJ1-1 NA once TRBV6-5 CASSYVVTAFF TGTGCCAGCAGTTACGTCGTTACGGCTTTCTTT
TRBJ1-3 NA many TRBV12-3/TRBV12-4 CASSPSGQPGNTIYF TGTGCCAGCAGTCCTTCCGGACAGCCTGGAAACACCATATATTTT
TRBJ1-1 NA many TRBV19 CASNRHVGSEAFF TGTGCCAGTAATAGGCATGTAGGCAGTGAAGCTTTCTTT
TRBJ2-5 NA many TRBV30 CAYLLRQVSQETQYF TGTGCCTACCTCCTCCGACAGGTATCCCAAGAGACCCAGTACTTC
TRBJ2-7 TRBD2 many TRBV27 CASSLAGGIYEQYF TGTGCCAGCAGCCTAGCGGGAGGAATCTACGAGCAGTACTTC
TRBJ1-1 TRBD1 many TRBV12-3/TRBV12-4 CASSPPGQGAQIEAFF TGTGCCAGCAGTCCCCCGGGACAGGGGGCGCAAATTGAAGCTTTCTTT
TRBJ1-1 TRBD1 many TRBV7-2 CASSLAGQQNTEAFF TGTGCCAGCAGCTTAGCGGGACAGCAGAACACTGAAGCTTTCTTT
TRBJ2-2 NA many TRBV27 CASSLLWRRGPNTGELFF TGTGCCAGCAGTTTGTTGTGGCGGCGGGGGCCCAACACCGGGGAGCTGTTTTTT
TRBJ2-7 NA NA TRBV6-1 CASSPSGGPKDYEQYF TGTGCCAGCAGCCCCTCAGGGGGGCCCAAGGACTACGAGCAGTACTTC
TRBJ2-7 TRBD1 many TRBV27 CASRPRDRGEQYF TGTGCCAGCAGGCCCCGGGACAGGGGCGAGCAGTACTTC